This T cell receptor (beta chain) was identified in a study of blood T cell repertoires in COVID-19. Produced via immunoSEQ multiplex PCR; TCRdb's table is partial and in-frame only. This sample has some 250,000 clones, with around 90% found just once. CDR1 is SGHNT, CDR2 YENEEA, per germline. The J segment lost 5 bases and the V segment lost 1 base, leaving 8 bases of the junction unmatched. CDR3 length equals 18 residues. This rearrangement joins TRBV11-3 to TRBJ2-5, with 15 bases lining up with TRBD2. What was sequenced was peripheral blood. This receptor was obtained from a woman in her thirties or forties who had recovered from COVID-19. Here the CDR3 DNA reads TGTGCCAGCAGCTTAGGACCGGGACTAGCGGGAGGTCAGGAGACCCAGTACTTC. This translates into CASSLGPGLAGGQETQYF.